These T cell receptor beta chains were read from a single sample in a study of T cell repertoires in cytomegalovirus infection. TCRdb reanalysed the reads using MiXCR and keeps one entry per CDR3 protein. The table shows fewer than 250,000 distinct CDR3 sequences, with 9% to 15% occurring only once. The specimen sequenced was PBMCs. The receptors were gathered from a human donor in good health (CMV status not recorded). Some clones in this sample may be carry-over from other donors' samples. CDR3s include the opening cysteine and the closing phenylalanine or tryptophan. The D gene is left open where the match is weak. Expanded clones are given a class, and other clones once, few, many or no size at all.

cdr3_aa: CASGRTDYEQYF; cdr3_nt: TGTGCCAGTGGGAGGACAGACTACGAGCAGTACTTC; v_call: TRBV2; j_call: TRBJ2-7; clone_size: NA; d_call: NA
cdr3_aa: CAISDPPTGTNEQFF; cdr3_nt: TGTGCCATCAGTGACCCTCCTACAGGGACCAATGAGCAGTTCTTC; v_call: TRBV10-3; j_call: TRBJ2-1; clone_size: few; d_call: NA
cdr3_aa: CASSLISGRRNEQFF; cdr3_nt: TGTGCCAGCAGCTTAATTAGCGGGAGGCGAAATGAGCAGTTCTTC; v_call: TRBV7-3; j_call: TRBJ2-1; clone_size: NA; d_call: TRBD2
cdr3_aa: CASSYLGGDAGELFF; cdr3_nt: TGTGCCAGCAGTTATTTGGGAGGAGACGCCGGGGAGCTGTTTTTT; v_call: TRBV6-2/TRBV6-3; j_call: TRBJ2-2; clone_size: many; d_call: NA
cdr3_aa: CSVEARSENEQFF; cdr3_nt: TGCAGCGTTGAAGCGAGGAGCGAGAATGAGCAGTTCTTC; v_call: TRBV29-1; j_call: TRBJ2-1; clone_size: NA; d_call: NA
cdr3_aa: CASSESGLFRPQHF; cdr3_nt: TGCGCCAGCAGTGAGTCGGGGCTTTTTCGGCCCCAGCATTTT; v_call: TRBV10-2; j_call: TRBJ1-5; clone_size: NA; d_call: NA
cdr3_aa: CASSRNGLENNEQFF; cdr3_nt: TGTGCCAGCAGCCGAAACGGACTAGAAAACAATGAGCAGTTCTTC; v_call: TRBV7-2; j_call: TRBJ2-1; clone_size: medium-sized; d_call: TRBD2
cdr3_aa: CASSSTPNQPQHF; cdr3_nt: TGTGCCAGCAGCTCGACCCCCAATCAGCCCCAGCATTTT; v_call: TRBV7-2; j_call: TRBJ1-5; clone_size: many; d_call: NA
cdr3_aa: CASSPRDRSTDTQYF; cdr3_nt: TGTGCCAGCAGCCCCCGGGACAGGAGCACAGATACGCAGTATTTT; v_call: TRBV7-3; j_call: TRBJ2-3; clone_size: few; d_call: TRBD1
cdr3_aa: CASSLEAGLDTEAFF; cdr3_nt: TGCGCCAGCAGCTTGGAAGCGGGGTTGGACACTGAAGCTTTCTTT; v_call: TRBV5-1; j_call: TRBJ1-1; clone_size: few; d_call: NA
cdr3_aa: CASSPTWSTDTQYF; cdr3_nt: TGTGCCAGCAGCCCCACGTGGAGCACAGATACGCAGTATTTT; v_call: TRBV7-2; j_call: TRBJ2-3; clone_size: many; d_call: NA
cdr3_aa: CASSPRTAVITF; cdr3_nt: TGTGCCAGCAGCCCACGGACGGCCGTTATCACCTTC; v_call: TRBV5-6; j_call: TRBJ1-2; clone_size: many; d_call: NA
cdr3_aa: CASSLYRSTDTQYF; cdr3_nt: TGTGCCAGCAGCTTATACCGGTCCACAGATACGCAGTATTTT; v_call: TRBV7-2; j_call: TRBJ2-3; clone_size: many; d_call: NA
cdr3_aa: CATSRAKEKLFF; cdr3_nt: TGTGCCACCAGCAGAGCTAAGGAAAAACTGTTTTTT; v_call: TRBV15; j_call: TRBJ1-4; clone_size: many; d_call: NA
cdr3_aa: CASSSSGVEAFF; cdr3_nt: TGTGCCAGCAGCTCCAGCGGAGTTGAAGCTTTCTTT; v_call: TRBV7-2; j_call: TRBJ1-1; clone_size: many; d_call: NA
cdr3_aa: CASSGIESGPETQYF; cdr3_nt: TGTGCCAGCAGTGGGATAGAAAGCGGCCCAGAGACCCAGTACTTC; v_call: TRBV12-3/TRBV12-4; j_call: TRBJ2-5; clone_size: many; d_call: NA
cdr3_aa: CASSSGQRQPQHF; cdr3_nt: TGTGCCAGCAGTTCGGGGCAGAGGCAGCCCCAGCATTTT; v_call: TRBV2; j_call: TRBJ1-5; clone_size: many; d_call: NA
cdr3_aa: CSARRGGRSTEAFF; cdr3_nt: TGCAGCGCCCGGAGGGGGGGAAGAAGCACTGAAGCTTTCTTT; v_call: TRBV29-1; j_call: TRBJ1-1; clone_size: many; d_call: NA
cdr3_aa: CASSVTTGTGQGYEQYF; cdr3_nt: TGTGCCAGCAGCGTCACTACCGGGACAGGGCAAGGCTACGAGCAGTACTTC; v_call: TRBV7-2; j_call: TRBJ2-7; clone_size: many; d_call: TRBD1
cdr3_aa: CASSQTGQGDTEAFF; cdr3_nt: TGTGCCAGCTCACAAACGGGACAGGGGGACACTGAAGCTTTCTTT; v_call: TRBV18; j_call: TRBJ1-1; clone_size: NA; d_call: TRBD1
cdr3_aa: CSASGQTRETQYF; cdr3_nt: TGCAGTGCTAGCGGACAGACCCGAGAGACCCAGTACTTC; v_call: TRBV20-1; j_call: TRBJ2-5; clone_size: NA; d_call: NA
cdr3_aa: CAITSMGGNTEAFF; cdr3_nt: TGTGCCATCACCTCAATGGGAGGTAACACTGAAGCTTTCTTT; v_call: TRBV10-3; j_call: TRBJ1-1; clone_size: many; d_call: NA
cdr3_aa: CASSSPTRGDTQYF; cdr3_nt: TGTGCCAGCAGCTCCCCGACCCGGGGAGATACGCAGTATTTT; v_call: TRBV5-6; j_call: TRBJ2-3; clone_size: few; d_call: NA
cdr3_aa: CASSWDGINTEAFF; cdr3_nt: TGTGCCAGCAGCTGGGACGGGATTAACACTGAAGCTTTCTTT; v_call: TRBV12-3/TRBV12-4; j_call: TRBJ1-1; clone_size: many; d_call: NA
cdr3_aa: CASSSGLAGPYTDTQYF; cdr3_nt: TGTGCCAGCAGCTCCGGACTAGCGGGGCCTTACACAGATACGCAGTATTTT; v_call: TRBV5-4; j_call: TRBJ2-3; clone_size: NA; d_call: TRBD2
cdr3_aa: CASSIRGVGYNEQFF; cdr3_nt: TGTGCCAGCAGCATAAGGGGAGTTGGGTACAATGAGCAGTTCTTC; v_call: TRBV7-9; j_call: TRBJ2-1; clone_size: few; d_call: NA
cdr3_aa: CASTRPDTEAFF; cdr3_nt: TGCGCCAGCACGCGACCGGACACTGAAGCTTTCTTT; v_call: TRBV23-1; j_call: TRBJ1-1; clone_size: NA; d_call: NA
cdr3_aa: CSVVELADTDTQYF; cdr3_nt: TGCAGCGTTGTAGAACTAGCGGACACAGATACGCAGTATTTT; v_call: TRBV29-1; j_call: TRBJ2-3; clone_size: once; d_call: TRBD2
cdr3_aa: CASSGTAYNEQFF; cdr3_nt: TGTGCCAGTAGTGGGACCGCCTACAATGAGCAGTTCTTC; v_call: TRBV19; j_call: TRBJ2-1; clone_size: many; d_call: NA
cdr3_aa: CASSWTGRNQPQHF; cdr3_nt: TGTGCCAGCAGTTGGACGGGACGGAATCAGCCCCAGCATTTT; v_call: TRBV28; j_call: TRBJ1-5; clone_size: many; d_call: NA
cdr3_aa: CSAFKSAGGPSDTQYF; cdr3_nt: TGCAGTGCATTTAAATCGGCGGGGGGGCCCTCAGATACGCAGTATTTT; v_call: TRBV20-1; j_call: TRBJ2-3; clone_size: many; d_call: TRBD2